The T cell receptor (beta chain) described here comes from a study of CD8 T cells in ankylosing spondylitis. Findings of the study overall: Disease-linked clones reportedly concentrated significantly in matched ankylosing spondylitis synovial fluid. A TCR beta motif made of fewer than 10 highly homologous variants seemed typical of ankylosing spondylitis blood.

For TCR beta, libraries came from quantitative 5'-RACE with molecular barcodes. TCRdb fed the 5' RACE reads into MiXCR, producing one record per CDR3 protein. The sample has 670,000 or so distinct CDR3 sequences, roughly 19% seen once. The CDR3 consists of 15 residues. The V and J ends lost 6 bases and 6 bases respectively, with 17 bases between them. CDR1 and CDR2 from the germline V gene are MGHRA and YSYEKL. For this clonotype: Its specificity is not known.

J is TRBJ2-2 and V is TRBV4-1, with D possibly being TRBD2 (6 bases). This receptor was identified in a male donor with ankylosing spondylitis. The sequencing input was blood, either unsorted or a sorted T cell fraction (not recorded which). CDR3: CASSRSTSFSGELFF. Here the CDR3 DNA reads TGCGCCAGCAGTCGCTCAACTAGCTTCTCCGGGGAGCTGTTTTTT.